This entry describes one TCR beta chain. What it binds is unknown. Within the sample, other DNA sequences also encode this same CDR3. The sample is drawn from a study of T cell responses to AZD1222 COVID-19 vaccine. Study summary: The study pooled second doses at about 4 or about 12 weeks.

Libraries were prepared by immunoSEQ multiplex PCR; TCRdb keeps only in-frame clonotypes and omits some of them. Among 110,000 to 150,000 clones listed, around 92% were seen once. The CDR3 extends over 12 amino acids. Germline loops: CDR1 MDHEN, CDR2 SYDVKM. V lost 5 bases and J lost 8, with 12 bases in between. Study-wide results and limits: The donor cohort was predominantly white British with a female majority, and clonal diversity may have been underestimated. Only five or six individuals given AZD1222 were seropositive at baseline. Spike-specific TCR repertoires showed rising breadth and depth after two AZD1222 doses.

The sample in question was peripheral blood, obtained on day 0 of AZD1222 vaccination. The receptor comes from an adult in good health. This chain uses TRBV28 with TRBJ1-2; TRBD1 might be the D (5 bases). The DNA of the CDR3 is TGTGCCAGCAGTCTACTTGGGGACGGCTACACCTTC. It yields the protein CASSLLGDGYTF.